This T cell receptor beta chain was sequenced in a study of metastatic and nonmetastatic thyroid tumors. Study-wide context: Patients with malignant and benign thyroid disease provided blood and tumor or nodule tissue, whose repertoires were compared.

This CDR3 contains 20 residues. The V gene end was trimmed by 8 bases and the J gene end by 2 bases; junction bases not matched to a gene: 23. Germline values: CDR1 MGHDK, CDR2 SYGVNS. Source study methods: In papillary thyroid cancer, a distant-metastasis classifier was built using CDR3 differences across clinicopathological groups. TCRdb re-called the PCR reads via MiXCR. TCRdb's processing, not the authors', yielded these V and J calls. The repertoire consists of 27,000 or so clones, with about 16% occurring once and the leading ten covering approximately 14%. Each patient went into thyroid surgery without having received any treatment. At least ten counts were recorded for this clone.

Specimen: blood. The rearrangement links TRBV25-1 to TRBJ2-5; 10 bases map to TRBD2. This TCR was sampled from a male donor with papillary thyroid cancer or a benign thyroid nodule (not recorded which). Some clones in this sample may be carry-over from other donors' samples. Here the CDR3 DNA reads TGTGCCAGCCCTGGACAGATTCGACTAGCGGGTCAGGTGGGGCAAGAGACCCAGTACTTC. Translated, it gives CASPGQIRLAGQVGQETQYF.